The T cell receptor beta chain described here comes from a study of patients and donors after allogeneic stem cell transplantation (TCRdb year 2020). Library preparation used RT-PCR. Sequenced on a NextSeq 550. TCRdb reprocessed the public reads (quality trimming at Q25 with fastp, clone calling with MiXCR) and kept in-frame beta chains. Identical CDR3 proteins give one entry, which carries the most common genes and DNA. A total of around 160,000 distinct CDR3 sequences appear in this sample, over 25% of them only once. Around 3.3% of the sample comes from the top ten. Compared with germline, V lacks 0 bases and J lacks 4 bases; bases without a gene match: 4. The CDR3 measures 16 amino acids from cysteine to phenylalanine. Left in the record is the CDR3 DNA by itself, 48 bases read in frame from the first base. The germline V gene (reference sequence) sets CDR1 to DFQATT and CDR2 to SNEGSKA. In regard to this clonotype: There is no known antigen for this receptor. No base quality information exists; no much larger clone differs at one position.

This receptor was identified in a human donor who was either an allogeneic HSCT recipient or a stem cell or donor lymphocyte infusion donor (not recorded which). It is not recorded whose cells these are; they may come from a transplant donor. Specimen: blood, either unsorted or a sorted T cell fraction (not recorded which). The chain is assembled from TRBV20-1 and TRBJ2-3, with 13 bases matching TRBD2. The sequence in DNA is TGCAGTGCTAGAGACCCACTAGCGGGAGGGCCAGATACGCAGTATTTT. Its amino acids are CSARDPLAGGPDTQYF.